The entry below describes one T cell receptor beta chain. This specimen belongs to a study of glioma-infiltrating T cells after dendritic cell vaccination. Between the trimmed V and J ends, which lost 3 bases and 5 bases, there was a span of 14 bases. Germline V CDR1 and CDR2: MGHRA, YSYEKL. CDR3 length: 14 amino acids. Data came from immunoSEQ multiplex PCR; TCRdb stores just in-frame clones and leaves some out. The repertoire holds roughly 85,000 clones, with 85% as singletons. Time point specified: after dendritic cell vaccination, including at tumor progression/relapse. The gene calls are TRBV4-1 and TRBJ2-7; D not certain. The origin of this receptor is a human donor with glioblastoma. Sequences were derived from blood, sampled after dendritic cell vaccination. The DNA for the CDR3 is TGCGCCAGCAGCCACGCTCCCGCACGGGACGAGCAGTACTTC. This sequence encodes CASSHAPARDEQYF.